The 2 T cell receptor beta chains below come from one sample, sequenced in a study of blood T cells in healthy people across ages. Primed by a sample-barcoded 5' primer and a J-beta primer mix, a second PCR proceeded for about 7 to 12 cycles. TCRdb reprocessed the 5' RACE reads via MiXCR and lists one record per CDR3 protein. This sample yields more than 1,000,000 distinct CDR3 sequences, of which approximately 25% are seen a single time; less than 0.75% belongs to the top ten. Separately, the same data were catalogued under a study of T cells of mothers and their children.

Sequenced: blood. These TCRs come from a girl aged 2-10 years in good health.

The chain couples TRBV4-1 to TRBJ1-5; D gene ambiguous. V was clipped by 1 base and J by 7 bases, with 11 bases between them. CDR3 length: 14 amino acids. Germline CDR1 reads MGHRA; CDR2 reads YSYEKL. Written as DNA, the CDR3 is TGCGCCAGCAGCCAAGGTCTGGTGTTCCAGCCCCAGCATTTT. This gives the protein CASSQGLVFQPQHF.

CDR3 sequence reads: CASRFLTGDAEQYF. CDR3 coding DNA: TGTGCCAGCAGGTTCTTAACAGGGGACGCCGAGCAGTACTTC. J is TRBJ2-7 and V is TRBV2, with 7 positions matching TRBD1. The V and J ends lost 6 bases and 6 bases, in that order; junction bases with no gene match: 11. CDR1 SNHLY and CDR2 FYNNEI come from the germline V gene. The CDR3 spans 14 residues.